A selection of T cell receptor beta chains follows, all from one sample in a study of response to subunit inactivated influenza vaccine. TCRdb reanalysed the RT-PCR reads using MiXCR and keeps one entry per CDR3 protein. Among about half a million distinct CDR3 sequences, under 9% were seen once, and the ten largest hold over 10%. The sample was PBMCs from blood, taken around 25 months after vaccination. These receptors all come from a man between 45 and 75 years old who received an inactivated influenza vaccine. CDR3s include the opening cysteine and the closing phenylalanine or tryptophan. The D gene is left open where the match is weak. Only some rows state a clone size, as once, few, many or a class for expanded clones.

>TRBJ2-5|TRBD2|TRBV2|.|15
TGTGCCAGCACCGACCCGACTAGCTGGCAAGAGACCCAGTACTTC
CASTDPTSWQETQYF
>TRBJ2-2|.|TRBV6-1|.|15
TGTGCCACCAACCGTTTAGGTGGCGGTTCCGGGGAGCTGTTTTTT
CATNRLGGGSGELFF
>TRBJ2-7|.|TRBV2|many|14
TGTGCCAGCACAACCCAAGGACAGAACTACGAGCAGTACTTC
CASTTQGQNYEQYF
>TRBJ2-3|.|TRBV20-1|.|15
TGCAGTGCTAGAGATGCCCCCAGGGGAACAGATACGCAGTATTTT
CSARDAPRGTDTQYF
>TRBJ2-7|.|TRBV9|few|14
TGTGCCAGCAGCGTGGGGGACAAGTACTACGAGCAGTACTTC
CASSVGDKYYEQYF
>TRBJ2-7|TRBD2|TRBV9|.|15
TGTGCCAGCAGCGTAGATGGCGGGAGTTTTAACGAGCAGTACTTC
CASSVDGGSFNEQYF
>TRBJ2-5|TRBD2|TRBV28|.|14
TGTGCCAGCAGTTTGGGAGGGACCCAGGGGACCCAGTACTTC
CASSLGGTQGTQYF
>TRBJ1-1|.|TRBV12-3/TRBV12-4|.|17
TGTGCCAGCAGTTCACTCCTGGATACTGGGCGGGGCACTGAAGCTTTCTTT
CASSSLLDTGRGTEAFF
>TRBJ2-7|TRBD1|TRBV6-1|many|12
TGTGCCAGCAGTGGACAGGGGATCGAGCAGTACTTC
CASSGQGIEQYF
>TRBJ2-5|.|TRBV6-2/TRBV6-3|.|14
TGTGCCAGCAGTTACTCGAGGCAGCAAGAGACCCAGTACTTC
CASSYSRQQETQYF
>TRBJ2-3|.|TRBV7-9|few|16
TGTGCCAGCAGCTTTAGTGGCAGGGTTAGCACAGATACGCAGTATTTT
CASSFSGRVSTDTQYF
>TRBJ1-1|TRBD1|TRBV5-6|.|16
TGTGCCAGCAGCCCCTGGATAGGGGGCGAAATGGATGAAGCTTTCTTT
CASSPWIGGEMDEAFF
>TRBJ2-1|TRBD2|TRBV5-1|few|16
TGCGCCAGCAGCGAAAATAGCGGGCTGTCCTACAATGAGCAGTTCTTC
CASSENSGLSYNEQFF
>TRBJ2-1|TRBD2|TRBV3-1|many|15
TGTGCCAGCAGCCAAGGACTAGCGGGGGGTCGTGAGCAGTTCTTC
CASSQGLAGGREQFF
>TRBJ1-6|.|TRBV5-1|many|14
TGCGCCAGCACGACGGGGTGGCAGGTATCGCCCCTCCACTTT
CASTTGWQVSPLHF
>TRBJ1-1|.|TRBV15|few|15
TGTGCCACCAGCAGAGCCGCAGGCTTGAACACTGAAGCTTTCTTT
CATSRAAGLNTEAFF
>TRBJ2-6|.|TRBV28|few|19
TGTGCCAGCAGCGAATGGGGAATCGGACCAGACTCTGGGGCCAACGTCCTGACTTTC
CASSEWGIGPDSGANVLTF
>TRBJ2-3|TRBD2|TRBV20-1|few|15
TGCAGTGCTAGAGATCTAGCGGGAGGCGCAGATACGCAGTATTTT
CSARDLAGGADTQYF
>TRBJ1-6|.|TRBV5-6|.|16
TGTGCCAGCAGCTTGAAGGTTAATGGATATAATTCACCCCTCCACTTT
CASSLKVNGYNSPLHF
>TRBJ1-1|.|TRBV6-1|.|15
TGTGCCAGCAGTATAACCACAGGGTTGGACACTGAAGCTTTCTTT
CASSITTGLDTEAFF
>TRBJ1-2|.|TRBV15|few|15
TGTGCCACCAGCGGATCCCTGACAGCTAACTATGGCTACACCTTC
CATSGSLTANYGYTF
>TRBJ2-7|.|TRBV20-1|few|13
TGCAGTGCTAGCCGTGGTCAGGGACTCGAGCAGTACTTC
CSASRGQGLEQYF
>TRBJ2-5|.|TRBV12-3/TRBV12-4|.|15
TGTGCCAGCAGTCGATCGAGCCTCTCGCTAGAGACCCAGTACTTC
CASSRSSLSLETQYF
>TRBJ1-2|.|TRBV20-1|many|13
TGCAGTGCTAGCCCGCCAGCTTACTATGGCTACACCTTC
CSASPPAYYGYTF
>TRBJ1-1|.|TRBV4-2|few|13
TGTGCCAGCAGCCGGGAAGCGAACACTGAAGCTTTCTTT
CASSREANTEAFF
>TRBJ2-3|.|TRBV10-3|.|12
TGTGCCATCAGTGAGCCAGGGGATACGCAGTATTTT
CAISEPGDTQYF
>TRBJ1-1|TRBD1|TRBV12-3/TRBV12-4|many|14
TGTGCCAGCAGTGTACAGGGGCGGGACACTGAAGCTTTCTTT
CASSVQGRDTEAFF
>TRBJ1-6|.|TRBV7-9|.|14
TGTGCCAGCAGTTCAGGACAGAGAAATTCACCCCTCCACTTT
CASSSGQRNSPLHF
>TRBJ2-2|TRBD1|TRBV2|.|13
TGTGCCAGCTACAGGGGGTACACCGGGGAGCTGTTTTTT
CASYRGYTGELFF
>TRBJ2-7|.|TRBV24-1|many|11
TGTGCCACGCAGTCTATGGGCGAGCAGTACTTC
CATQSMGEQYF
>TRBJ2-1|.|TRBV30|.|14
TGTGCCTGGAGTGGGTTAGCGGCCCCCAATGAGCAGTTCTTC
CAWSGLAAPNEQFF
>TRBJ2-7|.|TRBV20-1|many|11
TGCAGTGCTTCACAGGGACGCGAGCAGTACTTC
CSASQGREQYF
>TRBJ2-5|.|TRBV5-1|many|14
TGCGCCAGCAGCTTGAACCAGGGTAGGGAGACCCAGTACTTC
CASSLNQGRETQYF
>TRBJ2-1|TRBD2|TRBV20-1|many|15
TGCAGTGCTAGTGATGCGGGACTACAGTACAATGAGCAGTTCTTC
CSASDAGLQYNEQFF
>TRBJ1-5|.|TRBV20-1|.|16
TGCAGTGCTAGAGCGGGCAGGGTCTTCAGCAATCAGCCCCAGCATTTT
CSARAGRVFSNQPQHF
>TRBJ2-1|.|TRBV12-3/TRBV12-4|few|15
TGTGCCAGCAGGTCACTAGTTCGCTCCTACAATGAGCAGTTCTTC
CASRSLVRSYNEQFF
>TRBJ2-3|TRBD2|TRBV2|many|15
TGTGCCAGCAGTGGACTAGCGGACACCACAGATACGCAGTATTTT
CASSGLADTTDTQYF
>TRBJ1-1|.|TRBV5-1|many|14
TGCGCCAGCAGCTTTTTAGCAACGAACACTGAAGCTTTCTTT
CASSFLATNTEAFF
>TRBJ2-1|.|TRBV6-1|few|13
TGTGCCGGGGACAAGGGACCCTACAATGAGCAGTTCTTC
CAGDKGPYNEQFF
>TRBJ2-1|TRBD2|TRBV5-6|few|14
TGTGCCAGCATCGATAGCGGGGCCTACAATGAGCAGTTCTTC
CASIDSGAYNEQFF
>TRBJ2-3|TRBD2|TRBV5-1|many|17
TGCGCCAGCAGCTTGGATCCGACTAGCGGGGGTACAGATACGCAGTATTTT
CASSLDPTSGGTDTQYF
>TRBJ1-1|.|TRBV9|.|14
TGTGCCAGCAGCGCCGGCGACAGGAACACTGAAGCTTTCTTT
CASSAGDRNTEAFF
>TRBJ2-1|.|TRBV6-2/TRBV6-3|.|16
TGTGCCAGCACACAGTCCGCAGCACGCTCCTACAATGAGCAGTTCTTC
CASTQSAARSYNEQFF
>TRBJ2-5|TRBD2|TRBV20-1|.|15
TGCAGTGCTGTCGGACTAGCGGGAGTTGGAGAGACCCAGTACTTC
CSAVGLAGVGETQYF
>TRBJ1-1|TRBD1|TRBV5-1|many|15
TGCGCCAGCAGCGATCCGGGACAGATGAACACTGAAGCTTTCTTT
CASSDPGQMNTEAFF
>TRBJ2-7|.|TRBV12-3/TRBV12-4|few|15
TGTGCCAGCAGTTTAGCCGGGGTGAGAGCCCACGAGCAGTACTTC
CASSLAGVRAHEQYF
>TRBJ2-1|.|TRBV30|few|14
TGTGCCTGGACCCAGCCACAGGGATACAATGAGCAGTTCTTC
CAWTQPQGYNEQFF
>TRBJ2-1|.|TRBV20-1|many|13
TGCAGTGCTACGGTCTTCCGTTACAATGAGCAGTTCTTC
CSATVFRYNEQFF
>TRBJ2-7|.|TRBV4-3|.|15
TGCGCCAGCAGCCAACCACAGGGTAGTGTAGACGAGCAGTACTTC
CASSQPQGSVDEQYF
>TRBJ2-5|.|TRBV6-6|few|13
TGTGCCAGCAGTTACTCGATGAGGGAGACCCAGTACTTC
CASSYSMRETQYF
>TRBJ2-2|.|TRBV4-3|.|14
TGCGCCAGCGGACGAGGATTGGGAAGCGGGGAGCTGTTTTTT
CASGRGLGSGELFF
>TRBJ2-5|.|TRBV5-1|.|14
TGCGCCAGCAGCTTGGCGGGGGCTGCGGAGACCCAGTACTTC
CASSLAGAAETQYF
>TRBJ2-2|.|TRBV15|few|13
TGTGCCACCAGTCTCAGCGGGACCGGGGAGCTGTTTTTT
CATSLSGTGELFF